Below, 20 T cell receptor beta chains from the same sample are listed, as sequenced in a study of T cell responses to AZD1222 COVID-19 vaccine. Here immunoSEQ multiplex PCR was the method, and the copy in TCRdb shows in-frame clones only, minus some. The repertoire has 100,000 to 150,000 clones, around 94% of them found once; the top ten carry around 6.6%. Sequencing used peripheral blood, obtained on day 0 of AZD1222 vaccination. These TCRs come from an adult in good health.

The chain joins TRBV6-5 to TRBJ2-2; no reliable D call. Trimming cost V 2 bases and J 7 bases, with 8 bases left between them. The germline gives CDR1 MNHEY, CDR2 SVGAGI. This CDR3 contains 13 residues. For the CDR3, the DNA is TGTGCCAGCAGTTACGATCCGAGCGGGGAGCTGTTTTTT. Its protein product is CASSYDPSGELFF.

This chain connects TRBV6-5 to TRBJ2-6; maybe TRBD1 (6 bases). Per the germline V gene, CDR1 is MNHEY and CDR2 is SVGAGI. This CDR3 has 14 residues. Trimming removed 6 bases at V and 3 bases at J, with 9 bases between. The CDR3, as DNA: TGTGCCAGCAGAACAGGGAATGGGGCCAACGTCCTGACTTTC. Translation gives CASRTGNGANVLTF.

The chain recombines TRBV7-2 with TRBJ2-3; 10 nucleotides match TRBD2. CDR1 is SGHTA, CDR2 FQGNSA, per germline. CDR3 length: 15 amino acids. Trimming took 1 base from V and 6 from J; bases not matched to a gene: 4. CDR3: CASSLGAGGPDTQYF. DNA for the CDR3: TGTGCCAGCAGCTTAGGAGCGGGAGGGCCCGATACGCAGTATTTT.

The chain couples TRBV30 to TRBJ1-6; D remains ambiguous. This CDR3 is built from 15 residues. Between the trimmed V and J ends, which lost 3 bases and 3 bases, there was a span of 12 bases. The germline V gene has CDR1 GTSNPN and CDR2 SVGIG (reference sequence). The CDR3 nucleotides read TGTGCCTGGAGGGTGTATCGCGGCTATAATTCACCCCTCCACTTT. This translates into CAWRVYRGYNSPLHF.

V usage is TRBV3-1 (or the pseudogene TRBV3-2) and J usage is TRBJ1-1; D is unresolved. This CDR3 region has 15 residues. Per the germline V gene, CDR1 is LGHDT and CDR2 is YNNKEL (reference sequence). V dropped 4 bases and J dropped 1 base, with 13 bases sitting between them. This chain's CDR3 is CASSLIFRQNTEAFF. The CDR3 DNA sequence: TGTGCCAGCAGCCTGATATTTAGACAGAACACTGAAGCTTTCTTT.

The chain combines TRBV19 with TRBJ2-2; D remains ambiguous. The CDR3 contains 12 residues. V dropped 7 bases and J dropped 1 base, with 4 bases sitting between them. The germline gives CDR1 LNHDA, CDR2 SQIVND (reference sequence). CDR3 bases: TGTGCCAGTAAAGGGAACACCGGGGAGCTGTTTTTT. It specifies CASKGNTGELFF.

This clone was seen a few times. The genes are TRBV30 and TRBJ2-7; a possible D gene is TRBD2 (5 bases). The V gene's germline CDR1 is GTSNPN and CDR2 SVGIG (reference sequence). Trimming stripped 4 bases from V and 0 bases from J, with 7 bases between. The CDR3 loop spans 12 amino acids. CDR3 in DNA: TGTGCCTGGATGGGGAGCTCCTACGAGCAGTACTTC. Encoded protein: CAWMGSSYEQYF.

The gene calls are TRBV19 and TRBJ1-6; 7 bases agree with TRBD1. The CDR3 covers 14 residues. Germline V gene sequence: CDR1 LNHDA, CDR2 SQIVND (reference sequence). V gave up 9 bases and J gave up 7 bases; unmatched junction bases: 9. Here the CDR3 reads CASQTGTDNSPLHF. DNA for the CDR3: TGTGCCAGCCAAACCGGGACAGACAATTCACCCCTCCACTTT.

The DNA for the CDR3 is TGCGCCAGCAGCTTGGGCCAGGGGGCGAGCGAGACCCAGTACTTC. The encoded protein is CASSLGQGASETQYF. The chain employs TRBV5-1 and TRBJ2-5; TRBD1 aligns across 8 bases. Germline trimming cut 0 bases from V and 5 bases from J; bases unmatched to any gene: 6. This CDR3 is 15 amino acids long. CDR1 is SGHRS and CDR2 is YFSETQ in the germline V gene.

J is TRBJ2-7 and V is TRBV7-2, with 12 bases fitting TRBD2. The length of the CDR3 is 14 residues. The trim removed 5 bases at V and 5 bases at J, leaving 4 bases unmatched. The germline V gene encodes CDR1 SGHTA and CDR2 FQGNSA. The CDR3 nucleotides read TGTGCCAGCAGCCCGACTAGCGGGAGCCACGAGCAGTACTTC. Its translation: CASSPTSGSHEQYF.

CDR3 in amino acids: CASSVRTGEGYTF. The CDR3 DNA sequence: TGTGCCAGCAGCGTGCGGACAGGGGAAGGCTACACCTTC. The rearrangement joins TRBV9 to TRBJ1-2; TRBD1 aligns across 9 bases. Germline V gives CDR1 SGDLS, CDR2 YYNGEE. This CDR3 is 13 amino acids long. V was clipped by 2 bases and J by 8 bases; unmatched bases: 4.

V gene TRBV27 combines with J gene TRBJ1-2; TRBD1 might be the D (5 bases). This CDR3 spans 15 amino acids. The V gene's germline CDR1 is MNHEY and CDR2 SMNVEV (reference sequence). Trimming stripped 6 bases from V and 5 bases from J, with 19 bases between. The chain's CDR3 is CASSPEPGRNYGYTF. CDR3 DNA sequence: TGTGCCAGCAGCCCCGAACCGGGACGGAATTATGGCTACACCTTC.

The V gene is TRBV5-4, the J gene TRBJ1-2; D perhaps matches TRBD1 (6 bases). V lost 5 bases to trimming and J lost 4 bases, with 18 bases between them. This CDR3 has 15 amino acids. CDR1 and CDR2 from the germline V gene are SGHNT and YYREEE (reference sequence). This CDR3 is CASRRTGGPIYGYTF. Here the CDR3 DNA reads TGTGCCAGCAGAAGAACCGGGGGGCCCATCTATGGCTACACCTTC.

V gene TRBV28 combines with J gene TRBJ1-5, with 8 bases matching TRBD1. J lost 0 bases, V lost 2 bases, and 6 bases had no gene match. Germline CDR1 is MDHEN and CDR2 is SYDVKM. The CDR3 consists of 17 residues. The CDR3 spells CASSLRTGPNSNQPQHF. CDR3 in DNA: TGTGCCAGCAGTTTAAGGACAGGGCCGAATAGCAATCAGCCCCAGCATTTT.

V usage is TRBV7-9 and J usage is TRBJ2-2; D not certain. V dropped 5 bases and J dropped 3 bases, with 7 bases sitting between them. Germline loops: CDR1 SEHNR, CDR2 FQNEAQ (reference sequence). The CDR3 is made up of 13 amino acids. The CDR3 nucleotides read TGTGCCAGCAGCGAGAGCTACACCGGGGAGCTGTTTTTT. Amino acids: CASSESYTGELFF.

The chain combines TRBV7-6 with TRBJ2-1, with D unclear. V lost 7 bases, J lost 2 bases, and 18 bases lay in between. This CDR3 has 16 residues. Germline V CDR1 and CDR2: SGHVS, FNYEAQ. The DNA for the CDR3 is TGTGCCAGCACCCCGTTCCTCATCGGTCCCTACAATGAGCAGTTCTTC. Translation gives CASTPFLIGPYNEQFF.

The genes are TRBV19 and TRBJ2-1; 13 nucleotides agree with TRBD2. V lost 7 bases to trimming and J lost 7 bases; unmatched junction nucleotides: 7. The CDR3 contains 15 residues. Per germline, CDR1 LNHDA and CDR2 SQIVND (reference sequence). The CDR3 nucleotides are TGTGCCAGTACCTTGACTAGCGGGAGGATGAATGAGCAGTTCTTC. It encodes CASTLTSGRMNEQFF.

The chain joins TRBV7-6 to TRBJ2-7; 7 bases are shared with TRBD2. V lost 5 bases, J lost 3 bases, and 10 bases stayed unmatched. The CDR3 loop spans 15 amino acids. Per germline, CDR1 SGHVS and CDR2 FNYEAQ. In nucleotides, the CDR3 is TGTGCCAGCAGCCTTCGACTAGCTTCTTTCTACGAGCAGTACTTC. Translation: CASSLRLASFYEQYF.

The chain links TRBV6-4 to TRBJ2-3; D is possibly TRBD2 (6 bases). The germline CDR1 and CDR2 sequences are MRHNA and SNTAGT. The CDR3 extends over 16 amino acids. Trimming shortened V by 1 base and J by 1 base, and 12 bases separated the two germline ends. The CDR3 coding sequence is TGTGCCAGCAGTGACTACGGAGGGATGGGCACAGATACGCAGTATTTT. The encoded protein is CASSDYGGMGTDTQYF.

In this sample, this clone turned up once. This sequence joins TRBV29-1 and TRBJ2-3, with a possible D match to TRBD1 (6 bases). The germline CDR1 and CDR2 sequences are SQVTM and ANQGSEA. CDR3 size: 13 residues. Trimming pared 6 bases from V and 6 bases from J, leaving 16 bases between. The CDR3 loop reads CSVAVTGADTQYF. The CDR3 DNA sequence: TGCAGCGTCGCGGTGACAGGTGCGGATACGCAGTATTTT.